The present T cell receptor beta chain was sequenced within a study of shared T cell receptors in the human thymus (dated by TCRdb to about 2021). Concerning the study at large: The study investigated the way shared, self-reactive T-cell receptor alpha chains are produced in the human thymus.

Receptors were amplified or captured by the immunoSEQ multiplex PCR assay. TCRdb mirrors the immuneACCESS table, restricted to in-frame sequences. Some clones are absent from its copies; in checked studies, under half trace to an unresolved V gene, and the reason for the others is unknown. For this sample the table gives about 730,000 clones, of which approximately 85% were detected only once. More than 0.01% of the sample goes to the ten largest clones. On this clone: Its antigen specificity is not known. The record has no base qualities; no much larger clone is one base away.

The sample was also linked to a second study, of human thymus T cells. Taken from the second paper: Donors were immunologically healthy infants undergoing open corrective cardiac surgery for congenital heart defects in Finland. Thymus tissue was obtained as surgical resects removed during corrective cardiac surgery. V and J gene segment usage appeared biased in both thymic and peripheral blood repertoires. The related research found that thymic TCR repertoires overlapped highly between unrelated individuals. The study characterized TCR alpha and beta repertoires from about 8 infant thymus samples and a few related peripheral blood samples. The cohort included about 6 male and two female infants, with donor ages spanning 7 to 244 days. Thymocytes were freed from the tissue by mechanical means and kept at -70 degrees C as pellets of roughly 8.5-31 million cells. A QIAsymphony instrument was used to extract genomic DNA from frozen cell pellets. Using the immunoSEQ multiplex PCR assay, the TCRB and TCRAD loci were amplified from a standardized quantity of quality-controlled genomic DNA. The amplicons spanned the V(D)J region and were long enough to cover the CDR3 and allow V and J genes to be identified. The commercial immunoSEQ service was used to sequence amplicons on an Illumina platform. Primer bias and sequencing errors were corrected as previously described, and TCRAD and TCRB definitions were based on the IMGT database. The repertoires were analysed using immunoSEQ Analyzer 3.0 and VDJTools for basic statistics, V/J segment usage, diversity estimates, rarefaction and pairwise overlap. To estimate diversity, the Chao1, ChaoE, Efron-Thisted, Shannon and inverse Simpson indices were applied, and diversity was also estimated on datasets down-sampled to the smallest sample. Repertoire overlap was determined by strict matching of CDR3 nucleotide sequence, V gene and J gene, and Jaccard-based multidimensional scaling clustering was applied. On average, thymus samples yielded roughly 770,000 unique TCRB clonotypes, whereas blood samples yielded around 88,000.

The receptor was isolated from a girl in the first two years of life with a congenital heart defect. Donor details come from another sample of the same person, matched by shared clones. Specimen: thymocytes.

The CDR3: CASSTRGGDYGYTF. The sequenced DNA is TGTGCCAGCAGTACGAGGGGGGGGGACTATGGCTACACCTTC. Here the chain combines TRBV6-1 and TRBJ1-2; possibly the D gene is TRBD1, per 6 matching bases. V and J lose 5 bases and 3 bases, and a span of 13 bases separates them. Including the terminal cysteine and phenylalanine, the CDR3 comprises 14 residues. Here the CDR3 DNA is all that survives: 42 bases in frame from base 1. Based on the germline V gene, the CDR1 and CDR2 sequences are MNHNS and SASEGT.